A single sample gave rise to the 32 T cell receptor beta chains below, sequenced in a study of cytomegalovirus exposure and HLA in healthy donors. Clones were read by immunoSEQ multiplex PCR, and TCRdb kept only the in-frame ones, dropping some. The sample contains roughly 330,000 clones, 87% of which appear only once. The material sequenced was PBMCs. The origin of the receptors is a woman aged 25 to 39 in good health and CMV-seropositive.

DNA for the CDR3: TGTGCCAGCAGTTTAAAGGACAGGGACACAGATACGCAGTATTTT. Protein: CASSLKDRDTDTQYF. The chain carries TRBV27 and TRBJ2-3; 8 nucleotides match TRBD1. CDR1 and CDR2 (germline): MNHEY, SMNVEV (reference sequence). The CDR3 length is 15 residues. Trimming at V came to 2 bases and at J to 2 bases, leaving 3 bases not matched to a gene.

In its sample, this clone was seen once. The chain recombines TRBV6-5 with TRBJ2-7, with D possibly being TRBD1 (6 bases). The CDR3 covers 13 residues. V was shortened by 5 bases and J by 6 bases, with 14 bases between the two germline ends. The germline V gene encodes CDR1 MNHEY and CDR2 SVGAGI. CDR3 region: CASSRTGLSEQYF. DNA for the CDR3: TGTGCCAGCAGTCGTACAGGGCTGAGCGAGCAGTACTTC.

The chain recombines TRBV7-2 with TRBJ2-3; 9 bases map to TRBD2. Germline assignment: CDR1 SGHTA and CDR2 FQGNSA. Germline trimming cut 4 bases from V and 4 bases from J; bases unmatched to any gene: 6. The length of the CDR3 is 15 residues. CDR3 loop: CASSSPAGGPDTQYF. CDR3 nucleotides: TGTGCCAGCAGCTCACCGGCGGGGGGGCCAGATACGCAGTATTTT.

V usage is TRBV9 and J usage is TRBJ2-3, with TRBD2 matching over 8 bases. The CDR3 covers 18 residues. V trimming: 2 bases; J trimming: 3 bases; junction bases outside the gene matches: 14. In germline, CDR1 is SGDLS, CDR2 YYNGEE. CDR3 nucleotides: TGTGCCAGCAGCGTTTGGCGGGAGGACGACGGTTTTACAGATACGCAGTATTTT. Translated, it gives CASSVWREDDGFTDTQYF. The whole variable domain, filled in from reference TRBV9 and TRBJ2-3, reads DSGVTQTPKHLITATGQRVTLRCSPRSGDLSVYWYQQSLDQGLQFLIQYYNGEERAKGNILERFSAQQFPDLHSELNLSSLELGDSALYFCASSVWREDDGFTDTQYFGPGTRLTVL.

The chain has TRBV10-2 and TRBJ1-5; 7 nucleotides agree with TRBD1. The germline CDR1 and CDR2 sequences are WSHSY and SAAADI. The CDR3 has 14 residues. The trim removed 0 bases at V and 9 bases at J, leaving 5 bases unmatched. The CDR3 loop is CASSESGGLSPQHF. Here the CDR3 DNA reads TGCGCCAGCAGTGAGTCAGGGGGCCTCTCGCCCCAGCATTTT.

The DNA for the CDR3 is TGCGCCAGCAGCCCGCAGCCGCCGTTAGACTACGAGCAGTACTTC. Translated: CASSPQPPLDYEQYF. This chain uses TRBV5-1 with TRBJ2-7; no definite D call. Germline V lookup: CDR1 SGHRS, CDR2 YFSETQ. The V end lost 4 bases, the J end lost 3 bases, and 17 bases lay between the germline ends. CDR3 length: 15 residues.

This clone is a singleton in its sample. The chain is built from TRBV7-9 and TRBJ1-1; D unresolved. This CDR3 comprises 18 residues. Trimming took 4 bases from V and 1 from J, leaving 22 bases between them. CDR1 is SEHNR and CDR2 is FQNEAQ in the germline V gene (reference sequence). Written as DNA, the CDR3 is TGTGCCAGCAGCTCGGGTGCTCGTAGAGGCCTTCCGAACACTGAAGCTTTCTTT. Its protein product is CASSSGARRGLPNTEAFF.

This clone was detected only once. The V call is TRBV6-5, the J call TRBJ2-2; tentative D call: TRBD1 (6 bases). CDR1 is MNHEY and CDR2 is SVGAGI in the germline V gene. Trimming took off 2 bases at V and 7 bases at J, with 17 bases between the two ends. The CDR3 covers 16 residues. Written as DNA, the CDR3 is TGTGCCAGCAGTTACGGTTACAGGGCCTCGGGCGGGGAGCTGTTTTTT. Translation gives CASSYGYRASGGELFF.

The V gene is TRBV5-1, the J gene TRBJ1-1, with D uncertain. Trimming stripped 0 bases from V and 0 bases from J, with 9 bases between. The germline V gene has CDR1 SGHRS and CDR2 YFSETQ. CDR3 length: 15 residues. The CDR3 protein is CASSLVWGMNTEAFF. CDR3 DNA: TGCGCCAGCAGCTTGGTTTGGGGAATGAACACTGAAGCTTTCTTT.

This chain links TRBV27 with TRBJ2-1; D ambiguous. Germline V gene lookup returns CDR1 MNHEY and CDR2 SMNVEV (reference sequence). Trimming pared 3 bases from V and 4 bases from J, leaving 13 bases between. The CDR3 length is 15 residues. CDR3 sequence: CASSFDSYLYNEQFF. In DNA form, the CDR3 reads TGTGCCAGCAGTTTTGACTCCTACCTATACAATGAGCAGTTCTTC.

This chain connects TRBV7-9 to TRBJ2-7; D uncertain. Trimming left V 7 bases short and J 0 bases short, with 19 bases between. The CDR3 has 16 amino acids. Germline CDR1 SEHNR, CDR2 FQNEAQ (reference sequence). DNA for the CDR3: TGTGCCAGCACTCCTCCTTTAGCCGCCAGCTCCTACGAGCAGTACTTC. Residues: CASTPPLAASSYEQYF. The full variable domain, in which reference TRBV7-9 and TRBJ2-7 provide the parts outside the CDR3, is DTGVSQNPRHKITKRGQNVTFRCDPISEHNRLYWYRQTLGQGPEFLTYFQNEAQLEKSRLLSDRFSAERPKGSFSTLEIQRTEQGDSAMYLCASTPPLAASSYEQYFGPGTRLTVT.

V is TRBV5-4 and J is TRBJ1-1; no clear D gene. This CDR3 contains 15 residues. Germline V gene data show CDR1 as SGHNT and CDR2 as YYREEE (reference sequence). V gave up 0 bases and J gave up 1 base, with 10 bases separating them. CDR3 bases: TGTGCCAGCAGCTTGGTTCGATCCACGAACACTGAAGCTTTCTTT. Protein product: CASSLVRSTNTEAFF.

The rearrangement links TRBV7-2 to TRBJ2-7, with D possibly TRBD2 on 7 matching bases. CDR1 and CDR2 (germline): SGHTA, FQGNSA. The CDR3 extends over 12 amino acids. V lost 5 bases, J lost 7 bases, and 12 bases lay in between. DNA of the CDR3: TGTGCCAGCAGCGGACTAGGGGGGGAGCAGTACTTC. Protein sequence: CASSGLGGEQYF.

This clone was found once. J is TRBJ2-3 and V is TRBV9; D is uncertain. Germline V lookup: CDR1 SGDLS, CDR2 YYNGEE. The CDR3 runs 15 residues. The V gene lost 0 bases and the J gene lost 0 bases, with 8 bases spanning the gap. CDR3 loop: CASSVALPSTDTQYF. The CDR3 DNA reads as TGTGCCAGCAGCGTAGCTCTCCCGAGCACAGATACGCAGTATTTT.

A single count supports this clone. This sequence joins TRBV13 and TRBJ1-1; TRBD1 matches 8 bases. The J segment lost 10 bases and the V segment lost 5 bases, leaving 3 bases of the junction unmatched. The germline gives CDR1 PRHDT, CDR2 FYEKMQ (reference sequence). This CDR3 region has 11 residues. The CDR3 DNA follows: TGTGCCAGCAGCCGAGACAGGGGAGCTTTCTTT. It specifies CASSRDRGAFF.

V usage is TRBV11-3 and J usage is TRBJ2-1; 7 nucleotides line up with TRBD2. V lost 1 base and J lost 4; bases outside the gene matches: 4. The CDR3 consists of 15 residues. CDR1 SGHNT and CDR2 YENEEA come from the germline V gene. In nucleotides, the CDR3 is TGTGCCAGCAGCTTAGGTCTAGCGGAATACAATGAGCAGTTCTTC. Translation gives CASSLGLAEYNEQFF.

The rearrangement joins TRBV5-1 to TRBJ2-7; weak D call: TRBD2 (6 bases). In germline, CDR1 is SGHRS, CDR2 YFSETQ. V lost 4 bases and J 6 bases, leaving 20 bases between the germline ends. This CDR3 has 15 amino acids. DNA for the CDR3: TGCGCCAGCAGCCTGGACGGTGGGAGGAGCCGCGAGCAGTACTTC. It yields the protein CASSLDGGRSREQYF.

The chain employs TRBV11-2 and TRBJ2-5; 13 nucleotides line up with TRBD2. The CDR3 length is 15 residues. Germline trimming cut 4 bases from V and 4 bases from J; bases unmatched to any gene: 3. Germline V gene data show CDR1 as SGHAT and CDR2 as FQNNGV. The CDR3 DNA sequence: TGTGCCAGCAGCTCGGGACTAGCGGGGTTAGAGACCCAGTACTTC. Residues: CASSSGLAGLETQYF. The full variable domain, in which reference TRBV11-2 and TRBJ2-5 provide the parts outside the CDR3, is EAGVAQSPRYKIIEKRQSVAFWCNPISGHATLYWYQQILGQGPKLLIQFQNNGVVDDSQLPKDRFSAERLKGVDSTLKIQPAKLEDSAVYLCASSSGLAGLETQYFGPGTRLLVL.

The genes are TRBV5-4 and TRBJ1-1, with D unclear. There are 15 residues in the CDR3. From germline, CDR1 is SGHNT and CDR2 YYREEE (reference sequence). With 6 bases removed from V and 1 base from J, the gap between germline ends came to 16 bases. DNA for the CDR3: TGTGCCAGCACCTCACAGTGGGAGGGGAACACTGAAGCTTTCTTT. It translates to CASTSQWEGNTEAFF.

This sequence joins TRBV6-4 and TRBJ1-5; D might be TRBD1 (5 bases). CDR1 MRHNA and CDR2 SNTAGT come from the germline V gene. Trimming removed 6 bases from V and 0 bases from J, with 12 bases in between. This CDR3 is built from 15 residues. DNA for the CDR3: TGTGCCAGCAGATTAGACAGTTATAGCAATCAGCCCCAGCATTTT. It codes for CASRLDSYSNQPQHF.

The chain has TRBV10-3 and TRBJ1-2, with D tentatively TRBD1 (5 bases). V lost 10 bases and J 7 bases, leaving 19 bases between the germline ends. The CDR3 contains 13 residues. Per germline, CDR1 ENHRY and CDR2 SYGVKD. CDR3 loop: CARRADSGGGYTF. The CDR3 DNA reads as TGTGCCAGGCGCGCGGACTCCGGGGGTGGCTACACCTTC.

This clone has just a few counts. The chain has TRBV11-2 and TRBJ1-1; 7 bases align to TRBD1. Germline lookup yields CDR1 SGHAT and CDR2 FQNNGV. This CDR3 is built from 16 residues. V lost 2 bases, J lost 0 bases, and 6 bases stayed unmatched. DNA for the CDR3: TGTGCCAGCAGCTTATTAGGGGGCTTCATGAACACTGAAGCTTTCTTT. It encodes CASSLLGGFMNTEAFF. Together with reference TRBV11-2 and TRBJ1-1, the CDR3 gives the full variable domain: EAGVAQSPRYKIIEKRQSVAFWCNPISGHATLYWYQQILGQGPKLLIQFQNNGVVDDSQLPKDRFSAERLKGVDSTLKIQPAKLEDSAVYLCASSLLGGFMNTEAFFGQGTRLTVV.

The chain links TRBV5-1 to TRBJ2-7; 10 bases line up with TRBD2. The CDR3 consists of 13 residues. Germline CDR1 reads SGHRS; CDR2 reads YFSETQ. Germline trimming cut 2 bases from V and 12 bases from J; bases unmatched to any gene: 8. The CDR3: CASSLASGGPPYF. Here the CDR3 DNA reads TGCGCCAGCAGCTTAGCTAGCGGGGGTCCTCCGTACTTC.

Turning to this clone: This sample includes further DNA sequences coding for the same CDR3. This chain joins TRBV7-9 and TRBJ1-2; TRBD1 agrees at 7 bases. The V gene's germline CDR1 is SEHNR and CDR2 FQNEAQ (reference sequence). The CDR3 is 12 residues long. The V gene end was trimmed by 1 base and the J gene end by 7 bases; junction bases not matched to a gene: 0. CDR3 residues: CASSLGQGGYTF. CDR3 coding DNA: TGTGCCAGCAGCTTAGGACAGGGTGGCTACACCTTC.

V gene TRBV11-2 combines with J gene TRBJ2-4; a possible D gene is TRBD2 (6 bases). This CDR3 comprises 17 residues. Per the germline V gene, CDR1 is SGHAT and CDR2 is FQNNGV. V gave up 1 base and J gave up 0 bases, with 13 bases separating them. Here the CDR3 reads CASSLVYGGGAKNIQYF. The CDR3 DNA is TGTGCCAGCAGCTTAGTCTACGGGGGAGGAGCCAAAAACATTCAGTACTTC. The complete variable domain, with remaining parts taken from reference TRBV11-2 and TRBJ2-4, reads EAGVAQSPRYKIIEKRQSVAFWCNPISGHATLYWYQQILGQGPKLLIQFQNNGVVDDSQLPKDRFSAERLKGVDSTLKIQPAKLEDSAVYLCASSLVYGGGAKNIQYFGAGTRLSVL.

CDR3 sequence: CASSRSGGVYNEQFF. In nucleotides, the CDR3 is TGTGCCAGCAGCCGTAGCGGGGGGGTCTACAATGAGCAGTTCTTC. The chain recombines TRBV5-4 with TRBJ2-1; 11 bases match TRBD2. The germline gives CDR1 SGHNT, CDR2 YYREEE (reference sequence). V lost 4 bases, J lost 3 bases, and 3 bases stayed unmatched. CDR3 length: 15 residues.

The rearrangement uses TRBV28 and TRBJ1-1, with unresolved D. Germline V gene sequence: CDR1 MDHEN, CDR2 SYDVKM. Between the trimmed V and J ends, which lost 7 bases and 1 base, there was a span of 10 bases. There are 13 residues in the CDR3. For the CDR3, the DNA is TGTGCCAGCACGGGTAGGAAGAACACTGAAGCTTTCTTT. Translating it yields CASTGRKNTEAFF.

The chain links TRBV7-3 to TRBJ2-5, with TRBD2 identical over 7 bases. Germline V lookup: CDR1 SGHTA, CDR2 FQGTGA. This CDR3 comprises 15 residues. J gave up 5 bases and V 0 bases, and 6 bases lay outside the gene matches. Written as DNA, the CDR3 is TGTGCCAGCAGCTTAACGGGAGGGCCGTATGAGACCCAGTACTTC. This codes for CASSLTGGPYETQYF.

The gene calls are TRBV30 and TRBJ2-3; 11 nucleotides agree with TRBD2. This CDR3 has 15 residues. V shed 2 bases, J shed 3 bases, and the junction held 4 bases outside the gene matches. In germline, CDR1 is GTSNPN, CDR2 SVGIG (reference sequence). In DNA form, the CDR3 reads TGTGCCTGGAGTACGACTAGCGGGATGACAGATACGCAGTATTTT. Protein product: CAWSTTSGMTDTQYF. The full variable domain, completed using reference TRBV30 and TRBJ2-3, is SQTIHQWPATLVQPVGSPLSLECTVEGTSNPNLYWYRQAAGRGLQLLFYSVGIGQISSEVPQNLSASRPQDRQFILSSKKLLLSDSGFYLCAWSTTSGMTDTQYFGPGTRLTVL.

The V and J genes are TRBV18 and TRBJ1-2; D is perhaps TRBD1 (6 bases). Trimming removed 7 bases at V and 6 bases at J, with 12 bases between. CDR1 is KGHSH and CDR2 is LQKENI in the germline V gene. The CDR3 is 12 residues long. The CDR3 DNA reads TGTGCCAGCTTCTTAAACAGGGATGGCTACACCTTC. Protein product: CASFLNRDGYTF.

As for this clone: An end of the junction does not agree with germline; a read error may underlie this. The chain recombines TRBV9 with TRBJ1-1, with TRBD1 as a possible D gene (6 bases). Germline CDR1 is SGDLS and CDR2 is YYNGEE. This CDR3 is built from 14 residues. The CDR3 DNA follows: TGTGCCGGCAGCCCTACACAGGGAATCACTGAAGCTTTCTTT. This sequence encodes CAGSPTQGITEAFF. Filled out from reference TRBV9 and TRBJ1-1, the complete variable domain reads DSGVTQTPKHLITATGQRVTLRCSPRSGDLSVYWYQQSLDQGLQFLIQYYNGEERAKGNILERFSAQQFPDLHSELNLSSLELGDSALYFCAGSPTQGITEAFFGQGTRLTVV.

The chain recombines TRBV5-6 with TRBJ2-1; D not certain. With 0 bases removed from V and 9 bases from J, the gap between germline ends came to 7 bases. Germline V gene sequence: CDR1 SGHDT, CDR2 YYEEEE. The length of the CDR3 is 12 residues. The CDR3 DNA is TGTGCCAGCAGCTTGGCAGGAACTGAGCAGTTCTTC. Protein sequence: CASSLAGTEQFF.